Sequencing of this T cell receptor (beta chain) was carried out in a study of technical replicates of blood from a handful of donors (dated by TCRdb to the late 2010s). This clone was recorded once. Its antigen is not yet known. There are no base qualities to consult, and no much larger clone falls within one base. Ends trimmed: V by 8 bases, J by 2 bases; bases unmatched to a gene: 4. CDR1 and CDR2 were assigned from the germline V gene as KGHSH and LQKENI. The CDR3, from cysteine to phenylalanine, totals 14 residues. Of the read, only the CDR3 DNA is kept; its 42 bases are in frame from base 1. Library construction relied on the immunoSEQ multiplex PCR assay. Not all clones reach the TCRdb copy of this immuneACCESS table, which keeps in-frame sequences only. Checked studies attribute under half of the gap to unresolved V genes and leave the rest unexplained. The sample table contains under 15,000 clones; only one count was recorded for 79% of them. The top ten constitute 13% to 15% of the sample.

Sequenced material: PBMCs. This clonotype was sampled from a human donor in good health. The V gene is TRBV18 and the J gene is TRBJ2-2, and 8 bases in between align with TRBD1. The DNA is TGTGCCAGCCGACAGGGGTTAAACACCGGGGAGCTGTTTTTT. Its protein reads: CASRQGLNTGELFF.